A single sample is the source of the 19 T cell receptor beta chains below, sequenced in a study of T cells in localized non-small cell lung cancer. The repertoire was sequenced with immunoSEQ multiplex PCR; TCRdb's copy has only in-frame clones and lacks some. The sample holds 100,000 to 150,000 clones, about 90% seen once. Sequenced material: peripheral blood, taken before any cancer treatment. The receptor set was obtained from a female donor of 60 years or more with stage I lung adenocarcinoma.

The genes are TRBV5-1 and TRBJ2-5; 7 bases line up with TRBD2. V lost 4 bases and J lost 1; bases outside the gene matches: 16. Germline CDR1 is SGHRS and CDR2 is YFSETQ. This CDR3 has 18 amino acids. As DNA, the CDR3 is TGCGCCAGCAGCCACTACCCCCCCACAGCGGGGTTCCAAGAGACCCAGTACTTC. Residues: CASSHYPPTAGFQETQYF. Full variable domain (rest looked up from reference TRBV5-1 and TRBJ2-5): KAGVTQTPRYLIKTRGQQVTLSCSPISGHRSVSWYQQTPGQGLQFLFEYFSETQRNKGNFPGRFSGRQFSNSRSEMNVSTLELGDSALYLCASSHYPPTAGFQETQYFGPGTRLLVL.

The chain combines TRBV10-3 with TRBJ2-7; 10 bases fit TRBD2. The V and J ends lost 3 bases and 1 base, in that order; junction bases with no gene match: 6. This CDR3 contains 16 residues. Germline V lookup: CDR1 ENHRY, CDR2 SYGVKD. The CDR3 DNA follows: TGTGCCATCAGTGAAAACCTAGCGGGAGCTTCCTACGAGCAGTACTTC. This gives the protein CAISENLAGASYEQYF.

The chain uses TRBV12-5 and TRBJ2-5; 9 nucleotides align to TRBD2. Germline assignment: CDR1 LGHNT and CDR2 FRNRAP. This CDR3 region has 17 residues. With V trimmed by 0 bases and J by 5 bases, 10 bases remained unmatched. The CDR3 DNA reads TGTGCTAGTGGTTTGGTGATAGCGGGAGTGGGTGGGGAGACCCAGTACTTC. This codes for CASGLVIAGVGGETQYF.

The V and J genes are TRBV7-8 and TRBJ2-1; D perhaps matches TRBD1 (5 bases). The germline CDR1 and CDR2 sequences are SGHVS and FQNEAQ. There are 16 residues in the CDR3. V was clipped by 1 base and J by 2 bases, with 12 bases between them. CDR3 bases: TGTGCCAGCAGCTTAGGTTGGCAGGGAACCTACAATGAGCAGTTCTTC. It translates to CASSLGWQGTYNEQFF.

CDR3: CASSRGGHAAGRNSPLHF. CDR3 DNA sequence: TGTGCCAGCAGCCGAGGCGGGCATGCGGCAGGGAGGAATTCACCCCTCCACTTT. This chain joins TRBV5-4 and TRBJ1-6; possibly TRBD1 for D (5 bases). V was trimmed by 4 bases and J by 7 bases, leaving 24 bases between them. CDR1 is SGHNT, CDR2 YYREEE, per germline (reference sequence). The CDR3 spans 18 residues.

The chain joins TRBV6-6 to TRBJ2-1; D is uncertain. Germline assignment: CDR1 MNHNY and CDR2 SVGAGI (reference sequence). V lost 11 bases to trimming and J lost 9 bases, with 17 bases between them. This CDR3 comprises 12 residues. The CDR3 region is CASEELGPEQFF. For the CDR3, the DNA is TGTGCCTCCGAGGAATTAGGTCCTGAGCAGTTCTTC.

Only a few counts were recorded for this clone. V is TRBV9 and J is TRBJ1-2; 7 nucleotides line up with TRBD1. Trimming took 0 bases from V and 6 from J; bases not matched to a gene: 8. Germline V lookup: CDR1 SGDLS, CDR2 YYNGEE. This CDR3 is built from 15 residues. The CDR3 DNA is TGTGCCAGCAGCGTAGAGGTGACAGGGATCGATGGCTACACCTTC. This translates into CASSVEVTGIDGYTF.

The chain recombines TRBV15 with TRBJ1-2; D remains ambiguous. The CDR3 runs 14 residues. Trimming shortened V by 0 bases and J by 4 bases, and 9 bases separated the two germline ends. The germline gives CDR1 LNHNV, CDR2 YYDKDF (reference sequence). CDR3 residues: CATSRDRSPYGYTF. DNA of the CDR3: TGTGCCACCAGCAGAGATAGGTCCCCCTATGGCTACACCTTC.

Comment on this clone: Compared with germline, one end of the junction differs, possibly owing to a read error. The rearrangement uses TRBV18 and TRBJ1-4, with 9 nucleotides matching TRBD1. Looked up from germline, CDR1 is KGHSH and CDR2 is LQKENI. The CDR3 sequence is 14 residues long. CDR3 DNA: TGTGCCAGCTCCCCACAGGGGGCCGAGGGAAAACTGTTTTTT. Encoded protein: CASSPQGAEGKLFF.

V gene TRBV19 combines with J gene TRBJ2-5; 7 positions agree with TRBD1. The V gene's germline CDR1 is LNHDA and CDR2 SQIVND (reference sequence). The CDR3 contains 13 residues. V shed 6 bases and J 6 bases; nucleotides not matched to a gene: 7. The CDR3 region is CASREDREKTQYF. The CDR3 nucleotides read TGTGCCAGTAGGGAAGACAGGGAGAAGACCCAGTACTTC.

This rearrangement joins TRBV29-1 to TRBJ2-7; 12 bases match TRBD2. CDR1 is SQVTM and CDR2 is ANQGSEA in the germline V gene. The CDR3 is made up of 14 amino acids. Germline trimming cut 7 bases from V and 5 bases from J; bases unmatched to any gene: 9. Here the CDR3 DNA reads TGCAGCGCGGCCCTAGCGGGAGGGTTCCACGAGCAGTACTTC. It translates to CSAALAGGFHEQYF.

The chain is built from TRBV29-1 and TRBJ2-3; TRBD2 matches 11 bases. This CDR3 has 15 amino acids. V shed 5 bases and J 0 bases; nucleotides not matched to a gene: 4. Germline V gene lookup returns CDR1 SQVTM and CDR2 ANQGSEA. The CDR3 sequence is CSVYWTSGSTDTQYF. CDR3 DNA sequence: TGCAGCGTTTATTGGACTAGCGGGAGCACAGATACGCAGTATTTT.

This chain joins TRBV6-1 and TRBJ2-7; D unresolved. The germline CDR1 and CDR2 sequences are MNHNS and SASEGT. Deletions cut 5 bases from V and 4 bases from J, with 9 bases between. This CDR3 comprises 12 residues. Here the CDR3 reads CASSLQRYEQYF. The CDR3 coding sequence is TGTGCCAGCAGTCTACAGAGATACGAGCAGTACTTC.

This chain joins TRBV5-1 and TRBJ2-6, with 10 bases lining up with TRBD2. The V and J ends lost 4 bases and 0 bases, in that order; junction bases with no gene match: 7. From germline, CDR1 is SGHRS and CDR2 YFSETQ. The CDR3 is 18 amino acids. CDR3 nucleotides: TGCGCCAGCAGCCCGGGACTAGCGAGAAGCTCTGGGGCCAACGTCCTGACTTTC. Translation: CASSPGLARSSGANVLTF.

V gene TRBV11-3 combines with J gene TRBJ2-1; D is perhaps TRBD1 or TRBD2 (6 bases each). This CDR3 is 15 amino acids long. Trimming stripped 6 bases from V and 2 bases from J, with 14 bases between. Per germline, CDR1 SGHNT and CDR2 YENEEA. The chain's CDR3 is CASSRGGQAYNEQFF. The CDR3 region has the DNA TGTGCCAGCAGTAGAGGGGGGCAGGCCTACAATGAGCAGTTCTTC. The full variable domain, completed using reference TRBV11-3 and TRBJ2-1, is EAGVVQSPRYKIIEKKQPVAFWCNPISGHNTLYWYLQNLGQGPELLIRYENEEAVDDSQLPKDRFSAERLKGVDSTLKIQPAELGDSAVYLCASSRGGQAYNEQFFGPGTRLTVL.

The V and J genes are TRBV9 and TRBJ2-1; 9 bases match TRBD2. There are 15 residues in the CDR3. CDR1 and CDR2 (germline): SGDLS, YYNGEE. The J segment lost 4 bases and the V segment lost 2 bases, leaving 4 bases of the junction unmatched. In DNA form, the CDR3 reads TGTGCCAGCAGCGTTTTGACTAGCGGTTACAATGAGCAGTTCTTC. It encodes CASSVLTSGYNEQFF.

The chain combines TRBV7-3 with TRBJ2-7; a possible D gene is TRBD2 (6 bases). Germline assignment: CDR1 SGHTA and CDR2 FQGTGA. The CDR3 runs to 17 residues. Trimming removed 2 bases from V and 1 base from J, with 18 bases in between. CDR3 nucleotides: TGTGCCAGCAGCTTAGCGTGGAGGGCGGGATCGTCCTACGAGCAGTACTTC. Translating it yields CASSLAWRAGSSYEQYF.

The V and J genes are TRBV19 and TRBJ2-2; D uncertain. V lost 8 bases and J lost 7, with 11 bases in between. Germline CDR1 LNHDA, CDR2 SQIVND (reference sequence). This CDR3 has 12 residues. The CDR3 bases are TGTGCCAGTTCTTTGAGGCACGGGGAGCTGTTTTTT. Protein sequence: CASSLRHGELFF.

The chain joins TRBV6-6 to TRBJ2-7; a weak D match, TRBD2 (6 bases). Germline V gives CDR1 MNHNY, CDR2 SVGAGI (reference sequence). The CDR3 is 14 amino acids. Trimming pared 7 bases from V and 4 bases from J, leaving 17 bases between. The CDR3 region is CASINAASVYEQYF. CDR3 coding DNA: TGTGCCAGCATCAACGCGGCTAGCGTGTACGAGCAGTACTTC.